This TCR beta chain was observed in a study of blood T cells in healthy people across ages. Study-wide results and limits: Without sorted subsets, naive and antigen-experienced compartments could not be conclusively compared. A roughly linear fall in TCR beta diversity per million T cells was seen with increasing age.

Every sample gave at least 5.5 micrograms of total RNA when it was extracted. On this clonotype: The antigen remains undetermined.

Primed by a sample-barcoded 5' primer and a J-beta primer mix, a second PCR proceeded for about 7 to 11 cycles. A template-switch adaptor with 12 random nucleotides tagged each cDNA molecule. TCRdb reprocessed the 5' RACE reads via MiXCR and lists one record per CDR3 protein. This sample has fewer than 1,000,000 distinct CDR3 sequences, with roughly 44% found just once. V shed 4 bases and J shed 3 bases, with 10 bases lying between them. The CDR3 is 14 residues long. Germline V gives CDR1 SGHRS, CDR2 YFSETQ. The receptor was isolated from a man aged 55 to 70 in good health. The chain employs TRBV5-1 and TRBJ1-4; maybe TRBD1 (6 bases). Sequencing was done on a sample of blood. In DNA form, the CDR3 reads TGCGCCAGCAGCACATCAGGGGCTAATGAAAAACTGTTTTTT. Its translation: CASSTSGANEKLFF.